This TCR beta chain emerged from a study of CD4+ T cells in melanoma. The germline V gene encodes CDR1 KGHSH and CDR2 LQKENI. CDR3 length: 13 residues. Losses at the gene ends were 4 bases for V and 4 bases for J; bases not matched to a gene: 1. The assay was immunoSEQ multiplex PCR, and TCRdb's table has in-frame clones only and misses some. The table has some 120,000 clones, approximately 90% seen once; the top ten hold around 3.3%. The receptor was derived from a human donor with melanoma. This chain links TRBV18 with TRBJ2-1; 7 bases fit TRBD1. Input material: peripheral blood. This CDR3 is CASSQGQYNEQFF. Written as DNA, the CDR3 is TGTGCCAGCTCACAGGGACAGTACAATGAGCAGTTCTTC.